This T cell receptor (beta chain) is drawn from a study of neurological immune-mediated disorders. Study-level findings and limits: No CDR3 amino acid sequences recurred among expanded clones across subjects, suggesting private repertoires in all groups.

The unsorted libraries originated from 2 million PBMCs kept at -80 C. This clonotype was recorded many times. No antigen is known for it. The cDNA was synthesized by means of template-switch 5'RACE, which was carried out with 10-nucleotide random UMIs. TCRdb re-derived calls from the 5' RACE reads in MiXCR, one entry per CDR3 protein. The table lists about 80,000 distinct CDR3 sequences, roughly 9% of them singletons. With 1 base clipped from V and 0 bases from J, the junction kept 11 bases outside the gene matches. In germline, CDR1 is MDHEN, CDR2 SYDVKM. This CDR3 has 19 residues. This receptor was obtained from a man in his fifties in good health. The chain couples TRBV28 to TRBJ2-2; 7 nucleotides line up with TRBD1. Sequenced: PBMCs. The CDR3 sequence is CASSLSGPTGTANTGELFF. The CDR3 DNA is TGTGCCAGCAGTTTATCAGGACCGACCGGGACAGCGAACACCGGGGAGCTGTTTTTT.